Listed below are T cell receptor beta chains from one sample, sequenced in a study of blood T cell repertoires in COVID-19. Measured with immunoSEQ multiplex PCR; TCRdb has only the in-frame clones, and not every one. The table records fewer than 150,000 clones, around 80% of them present only once. Material for sequencing was peripheral blood. All receptors derive from a man between 65 and 85 years old with acute or convalescent COVID-19. CDR3s include the opening cysteine and the closing phenylalanine or tryptophan. D genes are given only for firm matches. The size field is filled for only some rows; it gives once, few, many or a size class.

clone size: NA
D gene: TRBD1
V gene: TRBV27
J gene: TRBJ1-4
CDR3 protein: CASSRTGLNEKLFF
CDR3 DNA: TGTGCCAGCAGCCGGACAGGGCTTAATGAAAAACTGTTTTTT

clone size: few
D gene: TRBD2
V gene: TRBV5-4
J gene: TRBJ2-1
CDR3 protein: CASSFGGIDNEQFF
CDR3 DNA: TGTGCCAGCAGCTTCGGGGGGATCGACAATGAGCAGTTCTTC

clone size: NA
D gene: NA
V gene: TRBV7-2
J gene: TRBJ2-1
CDR3 protein: CASSLGLPEQFF
CDR3 DNA: TGTGCCAGCAGTCTCGGACTTCCTGAGCAGTTCTTC

clone size: NA
D gene: TRBD2
V gene: TRBV7-3
J gene: TRBJ2-1
CDR3 protein: CASSQISGRARDEQFF
CDR3 DNA: TGTGCCAGCAGCCAAATTAGCGGGAGGGCCCGAGATGAGCAGTTCTTC

clone size: NA
D gene: TRBD1
V gene: TRBV9
J gene: TRBJ1-4
CDR3 protein: CASSESGTGEEKLFF
CDR3 DNA: TGTGCCAGCAGCGAGTCCGGGACAGGGGAAGAAAAACTGTTTTTT

clone size: NA
D gene: NA
V gene: TRBV11-3
J gene: TRBJ1-1
CDR3 protein: CASSLLAGFGNTEAFF
CDR3 DNA: TGTGCCAGCAGCTTACTGGCAGGGTTTGGGAACACTGAAGCTTTCTTT

clone size: NA
D gene: NA
V gene: TRBV7-9
J gene: TRBJ2-1
CDR3 protein: CASSLQGGRASNEQFF
CDR3 DNA: TGTGCCAGCAGCCTCCAGGGCGGACGGGCAAGCAATGAGCAGTTCTTC

clone size: NA
D gene: NA
V gene: TRBV30
J gene: TRBJ1-6
CDR3 protein: CAWSVNPTGINSPLHF
CDR3 DNA: TGTGCCTGGAGTGTGAATCCCACAGGAATTAATTCACCCCTCCACTTT

clone size: NA
D gene: TRBD1
V gene: TRBV18
J gene: TRBJ1-4
CDR3 protein: CASCFRTGSNEKLFF
CDR3 DNA: TGTGCCAGCTGCTTCCGGACAGGTTCTAATGAAAAACTGTTTTTT

clone size: NA
D gene: NA
V gene: TRBV18
J gene: TRBJ2-3
CDR3 protein: CASSPDAQGVATQYF
CDR3 DNA: TGTGCCAGCTCACCAGACGCACAGGGCGTCGCTACGCAGTATTTT

clone size: NA
D gene: TRBD1
V gene: TRBV6-6
J gene: TRBJ2-4
CDR3 protein: CASSITGDENIQYF
CDR3 DNA: TGTGCCAGCAGTATTACAGGGGACGAAAACATTCAGTACTTC

clone size: NA
D gene: NA
V gene: TRBV3-1/TRBV3-2
J gene: TRBJ1-2
CDR3 protein: CASSQGQTNYGYTF
CDR3 DNA: TGTGCCAGCAGCCAAGGACAGACTAACTATGGCTACACCTTC

clone size: NA
D gene: NA
V gene: TRBV2
J gene: TRBJ1-3
CDR3 protein: CASSEMPGLSGNTIYF
CDR3 DNA: TGTGCCAGCAGTGAAATGCCAGGGCTCTCTGGAAACACCATATATTTT

clone size: once
D gene: TRBD1
V gene: TRBV7-9
J gene: TRBJ2-7
CDR3 protein: CASSSAGTGAYEQYF
CDR3 DNA: TGTGCCAGCAGCTCAGCAGGGACAGGTGCTTACGAGCAGTACTTC

clone size: few
D gene: NA
V gene: TRBV11-2
J gene: TRBJ2-4
CDR3 protein: CASRGALAKNIQYF
CDR3 DNA: TGTGCCAGCAGGGGGGCCTTAGCCAAAAACATTCAGTACTTC

clone size: NA
D gene: TRBD1
V gene: TRBV4-1
J gene: TRBJ2-5
CDR3 protein: CASSLASGTGETQYF
CDR3 DNA: TGCGCCAGCAGCCTTGCATCCGGGACAGGGGAGACCCAGTACTTC

clone size: NA
D gene: NA
V gene: TRBV7-3
J gene: TRBJ1-1
CDR3 protein: CASSFISLEYTEAFF
CDR3 DNA: TGTGCCAGCAGCTTTATATCATTGGAGTACACTGAAGCTTTCTTT

clone size: NA
D gene: NA
V gene: TRBV27
J gene: TRBJ2-7
CDR3 protein: CASSFLLSGLYEQYF
CDR3 DNA: TGTGCCAGCAGTTTCTTACTGAGCGGACTCTACGAGCAGTACTTC

clone size: NA
D gene: TRBD1
V gene: TRBV2
J gene: TRBJ1-1
CDR3 protein: CASSLQGLTEAFF
CDR3 DNA: TGTGCCAGCAGTCTACAGGGGTTGACTGAAGCTTTCTTT

clone size: NA
D gene: TRBD1
V gene: TRBV28
J gene: TRBJ2-5
CDR3 protein: CASRPGQVKETQYF
CDR3 DNA: TGTGCCAGCAGACCGGGACAGGTAAAAGAGACCCAGTACTTC

clone size: NA
D gene: NA
V gene: TRBV6-2/TRBV6-3
J gene: TRBJ1-1
CDR3 protein: CASSYGFVNTEAFF
CDR3 DNA: TGTGCCAGCAGTTACGGCTTCGTGAACACTGAAGCTTTCTTT

clone size: NA
D gene: NA
V gene: TRBV14
J gene: TRBJ2-7
CDR3 protein: CASSQGGGRAISYEQYF
CDR3 DNA: TGTGCCAGCAGCCAAGGAGGAGGCCGAGCTATCTCCTACGAGCAGTACTTC

clone size: NA
D gene: TRBD1
V gene: TRBV2
J gene: TRBJ2-5
CDR3 protein: CASGGQGARETQYF
CDR3 DNA: TGTGCCAGCGGGGGACAGGGGGCCAGGGAGACCCAGTACTTC

clone size: NA
D gene: NA
V gene: TRBV11-2
J gene: TRBJ2-5
CDR3 protein: CASSPSGVVGTQYF
CDR3 DNA: TGTGCCAGCAGCCCATCCGGGGTGGTTGGGACCCAGTACTTC

clone size: few
D gene: TRBD1
V gene: TRBV28
J gene: TRBJ1-6
CDR3 protein: CASSSPGTGGNSPLHF
CDR3 DNA: TGTGCCAGCAGTTCCCCAGGGACAGGGGGTAATTCACCCCTCCACTTT

clone size: NA
D gene: TRBD2
V gene: TRBV3-1/TRBV3-2
J gene: TRBJ2-5
CDR3 protein: CASSQVILAGTSQETQYF
CDR3 DNA: TGTGCCAGCAGCCAAGTGATACTAGCGGGGACTTCCCAAGAGACCCAGTACTTC

clone size: NA
D gene: NA
V gene: TRBV9
J gene: TRBJ1-1
CDR3 protein: CASSKDAFGTEAFF
CDR3 DNA: TGTGCCAGCAGCAAAGATGCCTTCGGCACTGAAGCTTTCTTT

clone size: NA
D gene: NA
V gene: TRBV30
J gene: TRBJ2-7
CDR3 protein: CAWSVRSGAYEQYF
CDR3 DNA: TGTGCCTGGAGTGTACGGTCGGGGGCCTACGAGCAGTACTTC

clone size: NA
D gene: TRBD2
V gene: TRBV18
J gene: TRBJ2-7
CDR3 protein: CASSPGPSGSYEQYF
CDR3 DNA: TGTGCCAGCTCACCAGGCCCAAGCGGGAGCTACGAGCAGTACTTC

clone size: NA
D gene: TRBD2
V gene: TRBV4-1
J gene: TRBJ2-1
CDR3 protein: CASSPILAGVAPYNEQFF
CDR3 DNA: TGCGCCAGCAGCCCGATATTAGCGGGAGTGGCCCCCTACAATGAGCAGTTCTTC

clone size: NA
D gene: NA
V gene: TRBV6-5
J gene: TRBJ2-7
CDR3 protein: CASSRSSTVSYEQYF
CDR3 DNA: TGTGCCAGCAGTAGGTCCTCGACAGTCTCCTACGAGCAGTACTTC

clone size: NA
D gene: NA
V gene: TRBV29-1
J gene: TRBJ2-3
CDR3 protein: CSVEDWGRHTSTDTQYF
CDR3 DNA: TGCAGCGTTGAAGATTGGGGCAGACATACTAGCACAGATACGCAGTATTTT

clone size: NA
D gene: NA
V gene: TRBV27
J gene: TRBJ2-1
CDR3 protein: CASSLSPNSYNEQFF
CDR3 DNA: TGTGCCAGCAGTTTGAGTCCCAACTCCTACAATGAGCAGTTCTTC

clone size: NA
D gene: TRBD2
V gene: TRBV7-2
J gene: TRBJ2-7
CDR3 protein: CASIPSAGGSYEQYF
CDR3 DNA: TGTGCCAGCATTCCCTCTGCGGGGGGTTCCTACGAGCAGTACTTC

clone size: NA
D gene: NA
V gene: TRBV30
J gene: TRBJ2-3
CDR3 protein: CAWRSRGTDTQYF
CDR3 DNA: TGTGCCTGGAGGTCTCGTGGCACAGATACGCAGTATTTT

clone size: NA
D gene: NA
V gene: TRBV28
J gene: TRBJ1-6
CDR3 protein: CASSSRGKGGSPLHF
CDR3 DNA: TGTGCCAGCAGCTCGCGGGGGAAGGGTGGTTCACCCCTCCACTTT

clone size: NA
D gene: TRBD1
V gene: TRBV6-5
J gene: TRBJ2-3
CDR3 protein: CASSYSGRGSDTQYF
CDR3 DNA: TGTGCCAGCAGTTATTCGGGCAGGGGGTCAGATACGCAGTATTTT

clone size: NA
D gene: TRBD1
V gene: TRBV18
J gene: TRBJ1-6
CDR3 protein: CASSQLPRGPGYNSPLHF
CDR3 DNA: TGTGCCAGCTCACAGCTCCCCAGGGGGCCCGGCTATAATTCACCCCTCCACTTT

clone size: NA
D gene: TRBD1
V gene: TRBV6-5
J gene: TRBJ2-7
CDR3 protein: CASRAGTGRGYEQYF
CDR3 DNA: TGTGCCAGCAGAGCCGGGACAGGTCGAGGGTACGAGCAGTACTTC

clone size: NA
D gene: NA
V gene: TRBV7-3
J gene: TRBJ2-6
CDR3 protein: CASSSGRGNSGANVLTF
CDR3 DNA: TGTGCCAGCAGCTCGGGAAGAGGGAACTCTGGGGCCAACGTCCTGACTTTC

clone size: once
D gene: TRBD1
V gene: TRBV10-3
J gene: TRBJ1-1
CDR3 protein: CATKGQGETEAFF
CDR3 DNA: TGTGCCACAAAAGGACAGGGAGAAACTGAAGCTTTCTTT

clone size: NA
D gene: TRBD1
V gene: TRBV5-1
J gene: TRBJ1-2
CDR3 protein: CASSWDRGEYGYTF
CDR3 DNA: TGCGCCAGCAGCTGGGACAGGGGGGAATATGGCTACACCTTC

clone size: NA
D gene: NA
V gene: TRBV28
J gene: TRBJ2-7
CDR3 protein: CASGIPVAYEQYF
CDR3 DNA: TGTGCCAGCGGCATCCCCGTCGCCTACGAGCAGTACTTC

clone size: few
D gene: TRBD1
V gene: TRBV5-3
J gene: TRBJ1-6
CDR3 protein: CAAVDRPSLLPYNSPLHF
CDR3 DNA: TGTGCCGCAGTGGACAGGCCGAGTTTATTACCCTATAATTCACCCCTCCACTTT

clone size: NA
D gene: NA
V gene: TRBV28
J gene: TRBJ1-2
CDR3 protein: CASSSSGYNYGYTF
CDR3 DNA: TGTGCCAGCAGCTCCTCGGGATATAACTATGGCTACACCTTC

clone size: NA
D gene: TRBD1
V gene: TRBV19
J gene: TRBJ1-4
CDR3 protein: CASSGTGAGSEKLFF
CDR3 DNA: TGTGCCAGTAGCGGAACAGGGGCAGGGAGTGAAAAACTGTTTTTT

clone size: NA
D gene: NA
V gene: TRBV28
J gene: TRBJ2-7
CDR3 protein: CASSSGGQGGYEQYF
CDR3 DNA: TGTGCCAGCAGTTCCGGTGGCCAGGGCGGCTACGAGCAGTACTTC

clone size: NA
D gene: TRBD1
V gene: TRBV15
J gene: TRBJ2-1
CDR3 protein: CATSRDRGGTGGREQFF
CDR3 DNA: TGTGCCACCAGCAGGGATCGGGGCGGGACAGGGGGTAGGGAGCAGTTCTTC

clone size: NA
D gene: TRBD2
V gene: TRBV28
J gene: TRBJ2-2
CDR3 protein: CASSLGWASGKNTGELFF
CDR3 DNA: TGTGCCAGCAGTTTAGGTTGGGCTAGCGGGAAGAACACCGGGGAGCTGTTTTTT

clone size: NA
D gene: TRBD1
V gene: TRBV5-4
J gene: TRBJ1-6
CDR3 protein: CASSRTPRTGTNSPLHF
CDR3 DNA: TGTGCCAGCAGCCGCACACCAAGGACAGGGACTAATTCACCCCTCCACTTT

clone size: NA
D gene: TRBD1
V gene: TRBV5-1
J gene: TRBJ2-1
CDR3 protein: CASSLETGSYNEQFF
CDR3 DNA: TGCGCCAGCAGCTTGGAGACAGGGTCCTACAATGAGCAGTTCTTC

clone size: NA
D gene: TRBD1
V gene: TRBV28
J gene: TRBJ1-2
CDR3 protein: CASSLTGVDYGYTF
CDR3 DNA: TGTGCCAGCAGTTTAACAGGGGTAGACTATGGCTACACCTTC

clone size: once
D gene: TRBD2
V gene: TRBV7-8
J gene: TRBJ2-2
CDR3 protein: CASSPRVKRETGELFF
CDR3 DNA: TGTGCCAGCAGCCCTCGGGTCAAGCGGGAGACCGGGGAGCTGTTTTTT

clone size: NA
D gene: NA
V gene: TRBV27
J gene: TRBJ1-2
CDR3 protein: CASKGVLASGYTF
CDR3 DNA: TGTGCCAGCAAAGGGGTCCTTGCGTCTGGCTACACCTTC

clone size: NA
D gene: NA
V gene: TRBV5-5
J gene: TRBJ1-2
CDR3 protein: CASSLERDTSTF
CDR3 DNA: TGTGCCAGCAGCTTGGAGCGGGATACTAGCACCTTC

clone size: once
D gene: TRBD2
V gene: TRBV28
J gene: TRBJ2-3
CDR3 protein: CASSQVSTSGYTDTQYF
CDR3 DNA: TGTGCCAGCAGTCAGGTTTCTACTAGCGGATACACAGATACGCAGTATTTT

clone size: NA
D gene: NA
V gene: TRBV30
J gene: TRBJ1-4
CDR3 protein: CAWSWNGNEKLFF
CDR3 DNA: TGTGCCTGGAGTTGGAACGGGAATGAAAAACTGTTTTTT